Sequencing of this T cell receptor beta chain was carried out in a study of beta chain features in type 1 diabetes. Overall study context: The study found patients and healthy donors alike in age, gender and cell yields.

Comments on this clone: Its antigen is currently unknown.

CDR1 and CDR2 (germline): LGHNA, YSLEER. This CDR3 is built from 15 residues. V dropped 5 bases and J dropped 4 bases, with 16 bases sitting between them. Study-wide points: The study found moderately but significantly shorter TCRB CDR3s in all four CD4+ subsets of Type 1 diabetes patients. For patients, the naive, central memory and Treg TCRB repertoires appeared more alike than for healthy donors.

Cells sorted by CD45RO/CCR7/CD25/CD127/CD95/CD27 comprised CD4+ naive, central memory, regulatory and stem cell-like memory cells. TCRB transcripts that were expressed got sequenced, as all of the isolated RNA had been reverse transcribed. Samples of naive, central memory and regulatory T cells yielded a mean of around 3.5 million reads. Method: immunoSEQ multiplex PCR; TCRdb's copy keeps in-frame clones and lacks some. The sample yields about 230,000 clones, around 16% seen once. The sample taken for sequencing was naive CD4+ T cells from blood. This chain links TRBV4-3 with TRBJ2-3; tentative D call: TRBD2 (6 bases). The origin of this receptor is a man between 25 and 39 years old with type 1 diabetes. The CDR3 loop reads CASSLGGLPPDTQYF. The CDR3 DNA follows: TGCGCCAGCAGCTTGGGAGGCCTCCCCCCAGATACGCAGTATTTT.